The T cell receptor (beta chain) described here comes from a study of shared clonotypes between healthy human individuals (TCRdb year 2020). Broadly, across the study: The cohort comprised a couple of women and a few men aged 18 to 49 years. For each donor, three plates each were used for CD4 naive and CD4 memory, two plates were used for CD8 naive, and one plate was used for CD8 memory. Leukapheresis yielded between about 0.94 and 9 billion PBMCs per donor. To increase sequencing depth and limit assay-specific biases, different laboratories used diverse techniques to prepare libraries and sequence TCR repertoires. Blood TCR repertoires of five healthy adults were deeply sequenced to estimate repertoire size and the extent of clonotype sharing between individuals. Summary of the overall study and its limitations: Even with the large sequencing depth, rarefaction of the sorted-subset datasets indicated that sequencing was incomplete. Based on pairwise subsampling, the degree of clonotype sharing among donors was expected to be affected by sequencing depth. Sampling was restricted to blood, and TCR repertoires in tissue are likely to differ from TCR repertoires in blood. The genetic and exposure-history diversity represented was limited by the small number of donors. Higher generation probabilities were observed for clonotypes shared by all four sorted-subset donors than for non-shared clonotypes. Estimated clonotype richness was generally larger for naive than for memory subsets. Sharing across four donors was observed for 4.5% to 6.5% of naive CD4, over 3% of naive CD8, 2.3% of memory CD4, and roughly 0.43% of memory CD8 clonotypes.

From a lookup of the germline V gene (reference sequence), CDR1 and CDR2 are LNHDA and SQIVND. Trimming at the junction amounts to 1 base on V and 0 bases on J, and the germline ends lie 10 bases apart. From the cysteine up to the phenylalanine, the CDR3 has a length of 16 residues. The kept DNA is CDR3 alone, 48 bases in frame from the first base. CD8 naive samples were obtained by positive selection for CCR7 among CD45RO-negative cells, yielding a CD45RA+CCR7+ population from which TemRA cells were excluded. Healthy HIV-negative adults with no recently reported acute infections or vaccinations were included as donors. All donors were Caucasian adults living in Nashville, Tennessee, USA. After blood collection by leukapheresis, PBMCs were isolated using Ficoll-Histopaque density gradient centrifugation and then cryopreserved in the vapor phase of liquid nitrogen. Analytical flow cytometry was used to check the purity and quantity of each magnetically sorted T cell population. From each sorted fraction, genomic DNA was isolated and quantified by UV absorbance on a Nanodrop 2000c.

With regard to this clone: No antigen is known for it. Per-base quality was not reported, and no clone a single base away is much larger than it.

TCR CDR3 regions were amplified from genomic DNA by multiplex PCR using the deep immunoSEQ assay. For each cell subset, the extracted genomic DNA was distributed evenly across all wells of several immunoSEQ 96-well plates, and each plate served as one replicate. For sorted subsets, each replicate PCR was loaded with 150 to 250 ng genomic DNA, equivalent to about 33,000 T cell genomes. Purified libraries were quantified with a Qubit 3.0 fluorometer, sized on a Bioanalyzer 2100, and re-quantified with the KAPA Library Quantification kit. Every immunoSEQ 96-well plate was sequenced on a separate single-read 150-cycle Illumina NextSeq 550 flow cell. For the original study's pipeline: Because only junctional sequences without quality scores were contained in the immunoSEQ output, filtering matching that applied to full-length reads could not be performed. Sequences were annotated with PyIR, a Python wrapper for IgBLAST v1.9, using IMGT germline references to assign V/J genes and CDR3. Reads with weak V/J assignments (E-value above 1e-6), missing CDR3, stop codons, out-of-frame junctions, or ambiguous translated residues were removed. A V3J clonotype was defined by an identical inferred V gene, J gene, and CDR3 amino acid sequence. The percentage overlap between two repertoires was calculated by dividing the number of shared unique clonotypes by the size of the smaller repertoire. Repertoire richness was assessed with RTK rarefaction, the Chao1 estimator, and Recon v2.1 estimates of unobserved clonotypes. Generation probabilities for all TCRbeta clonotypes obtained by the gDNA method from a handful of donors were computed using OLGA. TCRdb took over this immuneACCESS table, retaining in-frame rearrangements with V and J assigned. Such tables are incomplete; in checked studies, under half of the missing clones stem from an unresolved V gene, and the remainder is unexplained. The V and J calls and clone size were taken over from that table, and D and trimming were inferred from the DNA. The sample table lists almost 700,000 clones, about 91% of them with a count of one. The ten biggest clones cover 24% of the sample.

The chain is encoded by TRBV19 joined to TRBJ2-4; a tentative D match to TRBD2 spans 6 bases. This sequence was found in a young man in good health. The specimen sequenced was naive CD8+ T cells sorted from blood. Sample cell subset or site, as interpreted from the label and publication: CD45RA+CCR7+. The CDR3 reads CASSIGRGKAKNIQYF. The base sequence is TGTGCCAGTAGTATAGGGCGGGGAAAAGCCAAAAACATTCAGTACTTC.